Listed here is a single T cell receptor beta chain. Whenever a sample was processed, at least 6 million PBMCs were isolated. A sample-barcoded 5' primer and a J-beta primer mix were used in a second PCR of about 7 to 12 cycles. TCRdb re-derived calls from the 5' RACE reads in MiXCR, one entry per CDR3 protein. Of about 1.4 million distinct CDR3 sequences listed, roughly 59% are singletons. Per germline, CDR1 GTSNPN and CDR2 SVGIG (reference sequence). With 3 bases clipped from V and 5 bases from J, the junction kept 5 bases outside the gene matches. The CDR3 loop spans 14 amino acids. The data derive from a study of blood T cells in healthy people across ages.

The sequenced sample was blood. The source of this sequence is a man between 18 and 35 years old in good health. V and J are TRBV30 and TRBJ2-7; 12 bases are shared with TRBD1. The CDR3 bases are TGTGCCTGGAGGATGGGACAGGGGGCCCACGAGCAGTACTTC. Its translation: CAWRMGQGAHEQYF.